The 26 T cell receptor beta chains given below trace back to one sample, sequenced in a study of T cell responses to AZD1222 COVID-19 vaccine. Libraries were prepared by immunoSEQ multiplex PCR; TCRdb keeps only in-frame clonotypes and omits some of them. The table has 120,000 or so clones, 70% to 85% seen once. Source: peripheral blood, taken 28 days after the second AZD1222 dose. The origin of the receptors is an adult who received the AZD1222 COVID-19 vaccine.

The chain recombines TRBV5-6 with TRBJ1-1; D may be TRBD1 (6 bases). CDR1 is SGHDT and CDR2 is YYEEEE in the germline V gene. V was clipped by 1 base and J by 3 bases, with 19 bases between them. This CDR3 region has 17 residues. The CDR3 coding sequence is TGTGCCAGCAGCTTGAAATACGTGGGCAGGGGAGACACTGAAGCTTTCTTT. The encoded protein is CASSLKYVGRGDTEAFF.

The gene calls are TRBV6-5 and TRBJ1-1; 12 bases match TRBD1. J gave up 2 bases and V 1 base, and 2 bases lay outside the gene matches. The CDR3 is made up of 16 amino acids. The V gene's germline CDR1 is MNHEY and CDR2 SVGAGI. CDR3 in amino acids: CASSYWGQGANTEAFF. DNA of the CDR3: TGTGCCAGCAGTTACTGGGGACAGGGGGCTAACACTGAAGCTTTCTTT.

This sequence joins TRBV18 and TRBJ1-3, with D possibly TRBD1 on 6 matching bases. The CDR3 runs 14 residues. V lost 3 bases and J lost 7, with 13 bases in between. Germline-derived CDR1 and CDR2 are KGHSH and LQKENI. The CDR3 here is CASSPGLGANTIYF. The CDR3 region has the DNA TGTGCCAGCTCACCTGGCCTGGGGGCGAACACCATATATTTT.

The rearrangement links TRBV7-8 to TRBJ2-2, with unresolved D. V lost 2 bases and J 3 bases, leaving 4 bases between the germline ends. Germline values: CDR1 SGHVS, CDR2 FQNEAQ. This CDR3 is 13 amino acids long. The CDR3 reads CASSLIHTGELFF. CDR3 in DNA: TGTGCCAGCAGCTTAATCCACACCGGGGAGCTGTTTTTT.

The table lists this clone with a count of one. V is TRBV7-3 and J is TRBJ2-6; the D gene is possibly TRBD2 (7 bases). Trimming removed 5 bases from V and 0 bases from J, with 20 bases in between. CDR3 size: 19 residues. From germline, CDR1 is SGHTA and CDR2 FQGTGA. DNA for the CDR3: TGTGCCAGCAGCCCGCGGGGGACAAGGTACCTCTCTGGGGCCAACGTCCTGACTTTC. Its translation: CASSPRGTRYLSGANVLTF.

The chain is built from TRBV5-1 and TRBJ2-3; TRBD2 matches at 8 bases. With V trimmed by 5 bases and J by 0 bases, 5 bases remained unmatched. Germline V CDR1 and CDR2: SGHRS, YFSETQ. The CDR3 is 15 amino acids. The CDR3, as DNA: TGCGCCAGCAGGAGTAGCGGGGCTAGCACAGATACGCAGTATTTT. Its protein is CASRSSGASTDTQYF.

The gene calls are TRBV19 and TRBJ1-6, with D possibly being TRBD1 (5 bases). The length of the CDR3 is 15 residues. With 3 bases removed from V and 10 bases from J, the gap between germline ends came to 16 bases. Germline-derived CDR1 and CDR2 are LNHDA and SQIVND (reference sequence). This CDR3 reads CASSIQDGAESPLHF. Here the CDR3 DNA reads TGTGCCAGTAGTATTCAGGACGGGGCTGAGTCACCCCTCCACTTT.

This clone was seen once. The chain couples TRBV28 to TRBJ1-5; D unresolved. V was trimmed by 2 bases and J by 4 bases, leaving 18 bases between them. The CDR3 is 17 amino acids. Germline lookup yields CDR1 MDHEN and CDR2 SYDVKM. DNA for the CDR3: TGTGCCAGCAGTTTACGAGAGGGTGGGCAGCTGAATCAGCCCCAGCATTTT. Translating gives CASSLREGGQLNQPQHF.

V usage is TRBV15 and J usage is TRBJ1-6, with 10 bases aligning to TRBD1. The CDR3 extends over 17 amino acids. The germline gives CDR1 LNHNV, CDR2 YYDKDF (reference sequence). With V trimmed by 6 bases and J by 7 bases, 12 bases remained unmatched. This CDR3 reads CATSSRDRGLENSPLHF. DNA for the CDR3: TGTGCCACCAGTTCCCGGGACAGGGGCCTGGAAAATTCACCCCTCCACTTT.

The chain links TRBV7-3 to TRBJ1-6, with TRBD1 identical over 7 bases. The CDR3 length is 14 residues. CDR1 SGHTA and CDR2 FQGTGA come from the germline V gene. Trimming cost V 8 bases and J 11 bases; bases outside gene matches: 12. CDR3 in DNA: TGTGCCAGCTCTTTACAGGGGTTCGGGGCACCCCTCCACTTT. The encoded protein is CASSLQGFGAPLHF.

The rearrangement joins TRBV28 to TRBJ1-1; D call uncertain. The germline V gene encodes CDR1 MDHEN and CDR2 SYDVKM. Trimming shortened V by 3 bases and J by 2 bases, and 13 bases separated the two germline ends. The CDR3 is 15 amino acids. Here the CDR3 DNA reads TGTGCCAGCAGTTTTTTTCAGAGTCTAAACACTGAAGCTTTCTTT. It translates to CASSFFQSLNTEAFF.

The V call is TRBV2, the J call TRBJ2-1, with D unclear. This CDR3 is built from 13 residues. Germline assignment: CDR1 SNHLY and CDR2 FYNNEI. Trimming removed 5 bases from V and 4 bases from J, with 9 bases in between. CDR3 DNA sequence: TGTGCCAGCAGTCGAGGTACTTACAATGAGCAGTTCTTC. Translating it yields CASSRGTYNEQFF. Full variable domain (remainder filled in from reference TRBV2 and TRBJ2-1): EPEVTQTPSHQVTQMGQEVILRCVPISNHLYFYWYRQILGQKVEFLVSFYNNEISEKSEIFDDQFSVERPDGSNFTLKIRSTKLEDSAMYFCASSRGTYNEQFFGPGTRLTVL.

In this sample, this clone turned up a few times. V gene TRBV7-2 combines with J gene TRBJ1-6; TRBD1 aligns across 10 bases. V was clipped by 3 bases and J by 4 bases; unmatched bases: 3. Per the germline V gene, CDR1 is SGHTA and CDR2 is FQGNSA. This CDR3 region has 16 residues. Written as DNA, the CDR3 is TGTGCCAGCAGCTTGGGGGACAGGGGATATAATTCACCCCTCCACTTT. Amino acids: CASSLGDRGYNSPLHF.

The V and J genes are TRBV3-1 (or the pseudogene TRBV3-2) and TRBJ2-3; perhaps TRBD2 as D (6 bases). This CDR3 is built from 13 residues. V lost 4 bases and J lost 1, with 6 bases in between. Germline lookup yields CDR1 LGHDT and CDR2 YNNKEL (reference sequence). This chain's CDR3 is CASSPSGTDTQYF. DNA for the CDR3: TGTGCCAGCAGCCCTAGCGGCACAGATACGCAGTATTTT.

In DNA form, the CDR3 reads TGTGCCAGCAGCGCGGGGGGGACTAGTTTTCGGGAGACCCAGTACTTC. Protein sequence: CASSAGGTSFRETQYF. The chain carries TRBV5-5 and TRBJ2-5; 9 nucleotides line up with TRBD2. Trimming removed 4 bases from V and 5 bases from J; junction bases left unmatched: 12. Looked up from germline, CDR1 is SGHKS and CDR2 is YYEKEE (reference sequence). The CDR3 has 16 residues. The full variable domain, rest sourced from reference TRBV5-5 and TRBJ2-5, is DAGVTQSPTHLIKTRGQQVTLRCSPISGHKSVSWYQQVLGQGPQFIFQYYEKEERGRGNFPDRFSARQFPNYSSELNVNALLLGDSALYLCASSAGGTSFRETQYFGPGTRLLVL.

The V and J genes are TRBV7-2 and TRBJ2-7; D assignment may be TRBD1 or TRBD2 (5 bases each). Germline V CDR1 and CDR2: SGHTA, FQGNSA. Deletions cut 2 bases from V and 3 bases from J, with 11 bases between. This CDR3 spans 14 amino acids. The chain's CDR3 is CASSLRDRLYEQYF. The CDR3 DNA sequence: TGTGCCAGCAGCTTAAGGGACCGCCTCTACGAGCAGTACTTC.

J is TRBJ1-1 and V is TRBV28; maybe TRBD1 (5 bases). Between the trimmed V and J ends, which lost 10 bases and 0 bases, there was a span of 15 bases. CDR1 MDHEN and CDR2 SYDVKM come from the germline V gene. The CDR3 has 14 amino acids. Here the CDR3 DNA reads TGTGCCACCCTTGGGGGTAAGATGAACACTGAAGCTTTCTTT. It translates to CATLGGKMNTEAFF.

In DNA form, the CDR3 reads TGCGCCAGCAGCCAGGCGGGGTCTTACGAGCAGTACTTC. Its translation: CASSQAGSYEQYF. V gene TRBV4-1 combines with J gene TRBJ2-7; D might be TRBD2 (6 bases). This CDR3 has 13 amino acids. V gave up 3 bases and J gave up 4 bases, with 10 bases separating them. Germline-derived CDR1 and CDR2 are MGHRA and YSYEKL.

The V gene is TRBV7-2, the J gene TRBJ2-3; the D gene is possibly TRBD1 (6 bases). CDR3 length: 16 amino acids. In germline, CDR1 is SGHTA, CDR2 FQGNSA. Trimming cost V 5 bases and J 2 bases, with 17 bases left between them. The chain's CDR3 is CASSQDSLRSTDTQYF. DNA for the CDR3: TGTGCCAGCAGCCAGGACAGCCTGAGATCCACAGATACGCAGTATTTT.

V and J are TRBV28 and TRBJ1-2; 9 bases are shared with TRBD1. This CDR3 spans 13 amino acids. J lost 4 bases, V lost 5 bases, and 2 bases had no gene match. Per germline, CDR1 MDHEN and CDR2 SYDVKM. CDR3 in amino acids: CASSRDRVYGYTF. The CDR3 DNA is TGTGCCAGCAGTAGGGACAGGGTCTATGGCTACACCTTC.

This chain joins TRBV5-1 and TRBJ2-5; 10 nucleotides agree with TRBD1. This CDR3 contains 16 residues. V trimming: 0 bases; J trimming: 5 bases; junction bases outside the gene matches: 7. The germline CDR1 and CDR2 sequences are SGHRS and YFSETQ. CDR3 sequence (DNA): TGCGCCAGCAGCTTGGCGCCGACAGGGGGCAAGGAGACCCAGTACTTC. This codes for CASSLAPTGGKETQYF.

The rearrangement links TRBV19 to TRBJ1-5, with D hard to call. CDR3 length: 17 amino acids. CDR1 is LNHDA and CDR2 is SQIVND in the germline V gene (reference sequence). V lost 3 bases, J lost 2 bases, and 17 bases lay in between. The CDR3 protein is CASSILGVPAGNQPQHF. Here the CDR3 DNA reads TGTGCCAGTAGTATCCTCGGGGTTCCGGCGGGCAATCAGCCCCAGCATTTT.

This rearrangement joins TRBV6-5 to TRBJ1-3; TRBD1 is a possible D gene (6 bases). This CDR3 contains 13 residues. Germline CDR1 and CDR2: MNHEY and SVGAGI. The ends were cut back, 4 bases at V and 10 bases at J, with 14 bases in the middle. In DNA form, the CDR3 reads TGTGCCAGCAGTTCCACAGGGCAAGGGACCATATATTTT. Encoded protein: CASSSTGQGTIYF.

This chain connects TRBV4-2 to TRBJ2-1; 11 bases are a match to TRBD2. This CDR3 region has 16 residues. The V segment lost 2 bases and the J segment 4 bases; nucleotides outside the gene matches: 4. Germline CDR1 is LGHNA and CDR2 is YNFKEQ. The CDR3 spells CASSQSGLAEYNEQFF. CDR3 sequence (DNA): TGTGCCAGCAGCCAATCGGGACTAGCGGAGTACAATGAGCAGTTCTTC.

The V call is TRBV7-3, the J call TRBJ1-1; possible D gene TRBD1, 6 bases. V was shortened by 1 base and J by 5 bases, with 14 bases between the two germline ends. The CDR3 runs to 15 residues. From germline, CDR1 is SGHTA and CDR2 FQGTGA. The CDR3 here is CASSLRGQGGTEAFF. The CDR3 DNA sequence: TGTGCCAGCAGCTTAAGGGGGCAGGGAGGTACTGAAGCTTTCTTT.

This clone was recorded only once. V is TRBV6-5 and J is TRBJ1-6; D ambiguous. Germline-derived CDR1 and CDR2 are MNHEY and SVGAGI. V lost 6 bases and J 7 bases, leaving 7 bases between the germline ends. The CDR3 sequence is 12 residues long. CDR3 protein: CASSIKNSPLHF. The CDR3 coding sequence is TGTGCCAGCAGCATCAAGAATTCACCCCTCCACTTT.